Below, 25 T cell receptor beta chains from the same sample are listed, as sequenced in a study of blood T cell repertoires in COVID-19. The assay was immunoSEQ multiplex PCR, and TCRdb's table has in-frame clones only and misses some. Here the sample spans some 150,000 clones, around 85% being singletons. The sample comprised peripheral blood. These receptors all come from a woman in her sixties with acute or convalescent COVID-19.

The genes are TRBV5-6 and TRBJ2-5; 10 bases align to TRBD1. Germline V gives CDR1 SGHDT, CDR2 YYEEEE. V dropped 3 bases and J dropped 0; count of bases not matched to a gene: 5. This CDR3 contains 16 residues. CDR3: CASSSLGTGDQETQYF. CDR3 sequence (DNA): TGTGCCAGCAGCTCCCTGGGGACAGGGGACCAAGAGACCCAGTACTTC. Full variable domain (remainder filled in from reference TRBV5-6 and TRBJ2-5): DAGVTQSPTHLIKTRGQQVTLRCSPKSGHDTVSWYQQALGQGPQFIFQYYEEEERQRGNFPDRFSGHQFPNYSSELNVNALLLGDSALYLCASSSLGTGDQETQYFGPGTRLLVL.

J is TRBJ1-2 and V is TRBV3-1 (or the pseudogene TRBV3-2); D call uncertain. There are 16 residues in the CDR3. Germline V CDR1 and CDR2: LGHDT, YNNKEL (reference sequence). V dropped 0 bases and J dropped 4 bases, with 15 bases sitting between them. The CDR3 DNA is TGTGCCAGCAGCCAAGATCTCCAGGAGGCTGTCTATGGCTACACCTTC. Encoded protein: CASSQDLQEAVYGYTF.

The chain uses TRBV4-1 and TRBJ2-3; TRBD2 aligns across 14 bases. Germline V CDR1 and CDR2: MGHRA, YSYEKL. V gave up 3 bases and J gave up 1 base; unmatched junction bases: 12. This CDR3 is built from 20 residues. The CDR3 DNA follows: TGCGCCAGCAGCCATTACGGAAGGACTAGCGGGGGGTTGGGCACAGATACGCAGTATTTT. This gives the protein CASSHYGRTSGGLGTDTQYF.

J is TRBJ2-2 and V is TRBV6-5, with D possibly matching TRBD1 (6 bases). Trimming took off 5 bases at V and 9 bases at J, with 10 bases between the two ends. CDR1 and CDR2 from the germline V gene are MNHEY and SVGAGI. The CDR3 runs to 12 residues. The CDR3 DNA reads as TGTGCCAGCAGTACGACAGGTCGGGAGCTGTTTTTT. Amino acid sequence: CASSTTGRELFF.

The V call is TRBV24-1, the J call TRBJ2-7; D not certain. CDR3 length: 15 residues. CDR1 KGHDR and CDR2 SFDVKD come from the germline V gene. Trimming pared 1 base from V and 3 bases from J, leaving 12 bases between. The CDR3 DNA follows: TGTGCCACCAGTGATTTTTTGGGCCGCCGCTACGAGCAGTACTTC. Protein: CATSDFLGRRYEQYF.

The CDR3 here is CASSLPGQGTEKLFF. The CDR3 coding sequence is TGTGCCAGCAGCTTACCGGGACAGGGGACTGAAAAACTGTTTTTT. V is TRBV5-6 and J is TRBJ1-4; 10 bases agree with TRBD1. V was clipped by 2 bases and J by 7 bases; unmatched bases: 5. CDR1 and CDR2 from the germline V gene are SGHDT and YYEEEE. The CDR3 has 15 residues. The full variable domain, its missing parts supplied by reference TRBV5-6 and TRBJ1-4, is DAGVTQSPTHLIKTRGQQVTLRCSPKSGHDTVSWYQQALGQGPQFIFQYYEEEERQRGNFPDRFSGHQFPNYSSELNVNALLLGDSALYLCASSLPGQGTEKLFFGSGTQLSVL.

The CDR3 region has the DNA TGTGCCAGCTCACCAGTCGTTGGGACTAGCGGGGGCCGGGGGTCCTACGAGCAGTACGTC. This encodes CASSPVVGTSGGRGSYEQYV. The chain uses TRBV18 and TRBJ2-7; 14 bases fit TRBD2. The V segment lost 2 bases and the J segment 1 base; nucleotides outside the gene matches: 13. Germline-derived CDR1 and CDR2 are KGHSH and LQKENI. The CDR3 is made up of 20 amino acids.

This clone has just a few counts. This chain uses TRBV5-6 with TRBJ1-2; TRBD1 might be the D (6 bases). Germline lookup yields CDR1 SGHDT and CDR2 YYEEEE. V was clipped by 4 bases and J by 5 bases, with 9 bases between them. The CDR3 covers 12 residues. The CDR3 coding sequence is TGTGCCAGCAGCCCCGGGACATATGGCTACACCTTC. Protein: CASSPGTYGYTF.

The J gene is TRBJ1-2, the V gene TRBV5-8, with 7 bases that match TRBD1. CDR3 length equals 13 residues. Germline CDR1 is SGHTS and CDR2 is YDEGEE. V dropped 0 bases and J dropped 4; count of bases not matched to a gene: 0. CDR3 DNA: TGTGCCAGCAGCTTGGCAGGGGGCTATGGCTACACCTTC. Its protein is CASSLAGGYGYTF.

This sequence joins TRBV5-1 and TRBJ2-5, with 8 bases aligning to TRBD1. Germline V CDR1 and CDR2: SGHRS, YFSETQ. The CDR3 has 14 residues. V dropped 4 bases and J dropped 4; count of bases not matched to a gene: 6. The CDR3 loop reads CASSGRGRGETQYF. DNA of the CDR3: TGCGCCAGCAGCGGCAGGGGGCGCGGAGAGACCCAGTACTTC.

As to this clone: Other DNA variants within this sample encode the same CDR3. The chain employs TRBV18 and TRBJ1-1, with D possibly matching TRBD1 (5 bases). Per the germline V gene, CDR1 is KGHSH and CDR2 is LQKENI. Trimming pared 2 bases from V and 2 bases from J, leaving 6 bases between. The CDR3 sequence is 13 residues long. The CDR3 protein is CASSPDSNTEAFF. The DNA of the CDR3 is TGTGCCAGCTCACCAGACAGTAACACTGAAGCTTTCTTT.

V gene TRBV12-3 or TRBV12-4 combines with J gene TRBJ1-2; the D is unclear. Trimming shortened V by 3 bases and J by 4 bases, and 9 bases separated the two germline ends. This CDR3 has 13 residues. The CDR3 DNA is TGTGCCAGCAGTTTTAGTTTACTCTATGGCTACACCTTC. Amino acid sequence: CASSFSLLYGYTF.

The table lists this clone with a few counts. This rearrangement joins TRBV7-2 to TRBJ2-2; 7 bases are shared with TRBD1. CDR1 SGHTA and CDR2 FQGNSA come from the germline V gene. The V segment lost 5 bases and the J segment 3 bases; nucleotides outside the gene matches: 6. The CDR3 is 15 residues long. The CDR3 DNA reads TGTGCCAGCAGCCCAGGGGGTGCTTACACCGGGGAGCTGTTTTTT. Protein product: CASSPGGAYTGELFF.

CDR3 loop: CASHPAQSTNTEAFF. CDR3 sequence (DNA): TGTGCCAGCCATCCAGCACAGAGTACGAACACTGAAGCTTTCTTT. The chain has TRBV28 and TRBJ1-1; unclear D gene. CDR1 is MDHEN and CDR2 is SYDVKM in the germline V gene. The length of the CDR3 is 15 residues. Deletions cut 8 bases from V and 1 base from J, with 17 bases between. The variable domain in full, with the rest retrieved from reference TRBV28 and TRBJ1-1, is DVKVTQSSRYLVKRTGEKVFLECVQDMDHENMFWYRQDPGLGLRLIYFSYDVKMKEKGDIPEGYSVSREKKERFSLILESASTNQTSMYLCASHPAQSTNTEAFFGQGTRLTVV.

The chain combines TRBV5-1 with TRBJ2-7; TRBD2 agrees at 13 bases. V lost 4 bases to trimming and J lost 2 bases; unmatched junction nucleotides: 6. Germline lookup yields CDR1 SGHRS and CDR2 YFSETQ. The CDR3 has 16 amino acids. CDR3 amino acids: CASSIGTSGAAYEQYF. The CDR3 DNA is TGCGCCAGCAGCATCGGGACTAGCGGGGCCGCCTACGAGCAGTACTTC. The complete variable domain, with remaining parts taken from reference TRBV5-1 and TRBJ2-7, reads KAGVTQTPRYLIKTRGQQVTLSCSPISGHRSVSWYQQTPGQGLQFLFEYFSETQRNKGNFPGRFSGRQFSNSRSEMNVSTLELGDSALYLCASSIGTSGAAYEQYFGPGTRLTVT.

V gene TRBV4-2 combines with J gene TRBJ2-1, with 9 positions matching TRBD2. The germline V gene has CDR1 LGHNA and CDR2 YNFKEQ. The V and J ends lost 1 base and 2 bases, in that order; junction bases with no gene match: 3. This CDR3 has 16 residues. Here the CDR3 DNA reads TGTGCCAGCAGCCAAGTGGGCGGGGGGGCCTACAATGAGCAGTTCTTC. Its translation: CASSQVGGGAYNEQFF.

The chain carries TRBV19 and TRBJ1-6, with TRBD1 matching 8 bases. The length of the CDR3 is 17 residues. Germline V gene lookup returns CDR1 LNHDA and CDR2 SQIVND (reference sequence). The V segment lost 2 bases and the J segment 6 bases; nucleotides outside the gene matches: 9. The CDR3, as DNA: TGTGCCAGTAGTATACGCCAAGGCAGGGGGCCTAATTCACCCCTCCACTTT. Encoded protein: CASSIRQGRGPNSPLHF.

The J gene is TRBJ2-6, the V gene TRBV7-6, with 9 bases aligning to TRBD1. CDR3 length equals 16 residues. Per the germline V gene, CDR1 is SGHVS and CDR2 is FNYEAQ. Trimming at V came to 5 bases and at J to 2 bases, leaving 4 bases not matched to a gene. The CDR3 region has the DNA TGTGCCAGCAGCGTTACAGGGGGCGCTGGGGCCAACGTCCTGACTTTC. It specifies CASSVTGGAGANVLTF.

Concerning this clone itself: Just one base apart from a much larger clone, this may be a read error. The chain joins TRBV6-5 to TRBJ1-1; weak D call: TRBD1 (6 bases). The germline V gene encodes CDR1 MNHEY and CDR2 SVGAGI. CDR3 length: 13 amino acids. The ends were cut back, 6 bases at V and 1 base at J, with 9 bases in the middle. The CDR3 loop reads CASSTQGNTEAFF. CDR3 DNA sequence: TGTGCCAGCAGCACACAGGGGAACACTGAAGCTTTCTTT.

The CDR3 reads CSVEEQQGAGFSYTF. In DNA form, the CDR3 reads TGCAGCGTTGAAGAACAGCAGGGGGCGGGATTTAGCTACACCTTC. The chain employs TRBV29-1 and TRBJ1-2; 8 nucleotides match TRBD1. V was pared by 0 bases and J by 9 bases, with 12 bases of the junction left unmatched. CDR3 length: 15 amino acids. CDR1 is SQVTM, CDR2 ANQGSEA, per germline.

This chain uses TRBV2 with TRBJ1-5; D might be TRBD1 (5 bases). Between the trimmed V and J ends, which lost 5 bases and 2 bases, there was a span of 16 bases. This CDR3 contains 16 residues. Per germline, CDR1 SNHLY and CDR2 FYNNEI. The DNA of the CDR3 is TGTGCCAGCAGTCCGGCACGGGGGATCGGCAATCAGCCCCAGCATTTT. This encodes CASSPARGIGNQPQHF. The variable domain in full, completed from reference TRBV2 and TRBJ1-5, reads EPEVTQTPSHQVTQMGQEVILRCVPISNHLYFYWYRQILGQKVEFLVSFYNNEISEKSEIFDDQFSVERPDGSNFTLKIRSTKLEDSAMYFCASSPARGIGNQPQHFGDGTRLSIL.

This chain joins TRBV5-1 and TRBJ2-7; D is unresolved. V shed 3 bases and J shed 7 bases, with 14 bases lying between them. Germline V gene lookup returns CDR1 SGHRS and CDR2 YFSETQ. The CDR3 has 13 residues. The DNA for the CDR3 is TGCGCCAGCAGCTCCAACCCAGCCGGGGAGCAGTACTTC. This sequence encodes CASSSNPAGEQYF. The variable domain in full, with the rest retrieved from reference TRBV5-1 and TRBJ2-7, is KAGVTQTPRYLIKTRGQQVTLSCSPISGHRSVSWYQQTPGQGLQFLFEYFSETQRNKGNFPGRFSGRQFSNSRSEMNVSTLELGDSALYLCASSSNPAGEQYFGPGTRLTVT.

The gene calls are TRBV4-1 and TRBJ2-1, with D maybe TRBD1 (5 bases). Trimming took 1 base from V and 10 from J, leaving 11 bases between them. Germline V CDR1 and CDR2: MGHRA, YSYEKL. This CDR3 spans 13 amino acids. The CDR3 DNA reads TGCGCCAGCAGCCAAGTATGGGGCGGAGAGCAGTTCTTC. This codes for CASSQVWGGEQFF.

This sequence joins TRBV5-1 and TRBJ2-1; TRBD1 is a possible D gene (5 bases). The CDR3 has 15 residues. Germline V gene sequence: CDR1 SGHRS, CDR2 YFSETQ. V was cut by 4 bases and J by 6 bases, with 17 bases left in between. The chain's CDR3 is CASSLLGDGFNEQFF. CDR3 nucleotide sequence: TGCGCCAGCAGCCTGTTAGGGGATGGATTCAATGAGCAGTTCTTC.

J is TRBJ1-5 and V is TRBV4-1; 7 positions agree with TRBD1. The CDR3 loop spans 14 amino acids. The V segment lost 3 bases and the J segment 7 bases; nucleotides outside the gene matches: 6. Germline V CDR1 and CDR2: MGHRA, YSYEKL. The CDR3 loop is CASSQILGGQPQHF. The CDR3 DNA reads as TGCGCCAGCAGCCAGATTTTAGGGGGCCAGCCCCAGCATTTT.